This record looks at one T cell receptor (beta chain) sequence and its context. No antigen is known for it. One end of the junction varies from germline; a read error may be responsible. This entry belongs to a study of beta chain features in type 1 diabetes. Notes on the study in general: Moderate yet significant TCRB CDR3 shortening was seen in Type 1 diabetes patients in all four CD4+ subsets. HLA effects on TCRB rearrangement stayed unresolved here.

Of the isolated RNA, all was reverse transcribed, and so the sequenced material was expressed TCRB transcripts. The table came from immunoSEQ multiplex PCR; TCRdb's copy has only in-frame clones and leaves some out. The sample records 20,000 to 25,000 clones, about 57% being singletons. Via CD45RO/CCR7/CD25/CD127/CD95/CD27, cells of the CD4+ naive, central memory, regulatory and stem cell-like memory subsets were sorted. Germline V CDR1 and CDR2: KGHSH, LQKENI. The length of the CDR3 is 16 residues. J is TRBJ1-5 and V is TRBV18; 9 bases fit TRBD1. The TCR was taken from a man younger than 35 with type 1 diabetes. The sequencing sample was made of stem cell memory CD4+ T cells from blood. The CDR3 protein is CASSPRGQGGNQPQHF. The CDR3, as DNA: TGTGCCAGCTCCCCACGGGGACAGGGAGGGAATCAGCCCCAGCATTTT. Supplemented by reference TRBV18 and TRBJ1-5, the full variable domain reads NAGVMQNPRHLVRRRGQEARLRCSPMKGHSHVYWYRQLPEEGLKFMVYLQKENIIDESGMPKERFSAEFPKEGPSILRIQQVVRGDSAAYFCASSPRGQGGNQPQHFGDGTRLSIL.